What follows describes a single TCR beta chain. This entry is derived from a study of monozygotic twins with inflammatory bowel disease. Each CDR3 protein gets one entry in TCRdb, which reprocessed the 5' RACE reads and gives no DNA. The sample includes some 200,000 distinct CDR3 sequences. The CDR3 totals 19 residues. CDR1 and CDR2 (germline): MGHRA, YSYEKL. Sequencing was carried out using blood. This TCR was sampled from a human donor with ulcerative colitis or Crohn's disease, or a healthy co-twin of an affected twin (not recorded which). This chain joins TRBV4-1 and TRBJ2-1; checking the TCRdb D call of TRBD2 is not possible without DNA. CDR3 protein: CASSQDDSGGLILYNEQFF.